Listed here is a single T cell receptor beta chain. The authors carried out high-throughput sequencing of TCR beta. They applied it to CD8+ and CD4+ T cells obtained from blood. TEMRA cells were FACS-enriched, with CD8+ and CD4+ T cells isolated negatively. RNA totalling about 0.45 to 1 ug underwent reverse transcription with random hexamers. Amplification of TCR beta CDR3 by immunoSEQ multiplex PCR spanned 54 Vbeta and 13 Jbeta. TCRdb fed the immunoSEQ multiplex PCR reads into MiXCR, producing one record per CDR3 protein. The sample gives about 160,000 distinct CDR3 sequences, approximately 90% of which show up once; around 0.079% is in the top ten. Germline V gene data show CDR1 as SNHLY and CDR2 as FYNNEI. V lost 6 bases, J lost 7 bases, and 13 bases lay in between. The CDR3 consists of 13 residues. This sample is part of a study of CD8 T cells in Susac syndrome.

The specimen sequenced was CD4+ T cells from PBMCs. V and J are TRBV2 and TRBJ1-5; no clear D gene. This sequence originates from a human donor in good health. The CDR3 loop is CASSDQARQPQHF. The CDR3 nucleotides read TGTGCCAGCAGCGACCAAGCGAGGCAGCCCCAGCATTTT. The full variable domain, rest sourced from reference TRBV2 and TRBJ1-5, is EPEVTQTPSHQVTQMGQEVILRCVPISNHLYFYWYRQILGQKVEFLVSFYNNEISEKSEIFDDQFSVERPDGSNFTLKIRSTKLEDSAMYFCASSDQARQPQHFGDGTRLSIL.